This T cell receptor (beta chain) was profiled in a study of blood T cell repertoires in COVID-19. The wider study: Spain, Italy and the United States supplied samples that represented acute and convalescent COVID-19. Sources were T cells, B-cell-depleted T cells, or PBMCs; the material itself was cDNA or gDNA.

This clone was seen only a few times. The method was immunoSEQ multiplex PCR; TCRdb's version includes in-frame clones alone and lacks a portion of them. The sample holds about 95,000 clones, roughly 79% seen once. The CDR3 has 14 amino acids. CDR1 SEHNR and CDR2 FQNEAQ come from the germline V gene (reference sequence). The V end was cut by 1 base, the J end by 2 bases, with 6 bases between. This receptor was taken from an elderly man with COVID-19, enrolled during active disease. Specimen: peripheral blood. This chain joins TRBV7-9 and TRBJ2-1, with D unclear. CDR3 DNA sequence: TGTGCCAGCAGCTTAGACACAGCCTACAATGAGCAGTTCTTC. As protein: CASSLDTAYNEQFF.